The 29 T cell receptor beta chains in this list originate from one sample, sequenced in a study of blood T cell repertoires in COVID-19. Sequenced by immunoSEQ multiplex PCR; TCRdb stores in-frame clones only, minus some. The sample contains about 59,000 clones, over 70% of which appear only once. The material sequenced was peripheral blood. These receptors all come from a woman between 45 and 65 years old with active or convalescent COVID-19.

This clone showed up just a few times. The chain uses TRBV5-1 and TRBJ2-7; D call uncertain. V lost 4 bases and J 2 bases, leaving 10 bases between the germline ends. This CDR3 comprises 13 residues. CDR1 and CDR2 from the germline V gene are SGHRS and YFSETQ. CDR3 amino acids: CASSAAHAYEQYF. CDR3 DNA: TGCGCCAGCAGCGCCGCACATGCCTACGAGCAGTACTTC.

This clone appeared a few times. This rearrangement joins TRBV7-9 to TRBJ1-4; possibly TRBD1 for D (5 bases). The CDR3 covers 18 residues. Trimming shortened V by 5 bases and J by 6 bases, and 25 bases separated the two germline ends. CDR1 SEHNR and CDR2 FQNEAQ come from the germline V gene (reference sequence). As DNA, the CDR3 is TGTGCCAGCAGCAAAAAACCCACCTTTTCGGGGGAGGATGAAAAACTGTTTTTT. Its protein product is CASSKKPTFSGEDEKLFF.

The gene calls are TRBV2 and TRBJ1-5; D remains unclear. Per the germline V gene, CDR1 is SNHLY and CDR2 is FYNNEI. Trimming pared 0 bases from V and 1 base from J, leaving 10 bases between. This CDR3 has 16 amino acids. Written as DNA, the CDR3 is TGTGCCAGCAGTGAAGCGCGGGGTGGGAGCAATCAGCCCCAGCATTTT. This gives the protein CASSEARGGSNQPQHF.

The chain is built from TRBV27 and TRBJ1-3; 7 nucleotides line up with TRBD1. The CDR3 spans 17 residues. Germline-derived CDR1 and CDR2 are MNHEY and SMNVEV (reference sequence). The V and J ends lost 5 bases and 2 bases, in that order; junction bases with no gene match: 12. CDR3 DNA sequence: TGTGCCAGCAGTCCTAGGTCTGGGACAGTCACTGGAAACACCATATATTTT. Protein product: CASSPRSGTVTGNTIYF.

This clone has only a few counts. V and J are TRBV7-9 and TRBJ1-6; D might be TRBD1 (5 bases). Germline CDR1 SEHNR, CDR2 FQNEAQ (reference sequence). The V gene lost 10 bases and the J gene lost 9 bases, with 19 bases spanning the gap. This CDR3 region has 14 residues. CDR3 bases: TGTGCCACCCGGCCCCCAGGGCAAGCTTCACCCCTCCACTTT. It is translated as CATRPPGQASPLHF.

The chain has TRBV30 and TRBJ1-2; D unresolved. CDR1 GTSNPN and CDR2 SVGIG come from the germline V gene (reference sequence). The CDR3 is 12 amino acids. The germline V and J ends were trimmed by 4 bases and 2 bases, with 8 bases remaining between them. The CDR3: CAWTGGNYGYTF. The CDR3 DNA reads TGTGCCTGGACGGGCGGGAACTATGGCTACACCTTC.

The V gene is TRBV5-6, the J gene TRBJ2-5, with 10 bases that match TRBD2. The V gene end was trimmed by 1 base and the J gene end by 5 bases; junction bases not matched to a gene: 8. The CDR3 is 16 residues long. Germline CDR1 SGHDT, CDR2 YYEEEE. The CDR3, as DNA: TGTGCCAGCAGCTTGAGGCTAGCGGGAGAATGGGAGACCCAGTACTTC. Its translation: CASSLRLAGEWETQYF. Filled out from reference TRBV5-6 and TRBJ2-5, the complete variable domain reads DAGVTQSPTHLIKTRGQQVTLRCSPKSGHDTVSWYQQALGQGPQFIFQYYEEEERQRGNFPDRFSGHQFPNYSSELNVNALLLGDSALYLCASSLRLAGEWETQYFGPGTRLLVL.

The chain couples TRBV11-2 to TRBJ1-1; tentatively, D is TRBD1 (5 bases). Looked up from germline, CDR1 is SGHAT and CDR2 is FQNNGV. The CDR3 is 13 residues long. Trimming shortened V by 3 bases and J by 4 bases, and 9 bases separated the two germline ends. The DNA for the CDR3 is TGTGCCAGCAGCTTCGACAGACCCACTGAAGCTTTCTTT. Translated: CASSFDRPTEAFF.

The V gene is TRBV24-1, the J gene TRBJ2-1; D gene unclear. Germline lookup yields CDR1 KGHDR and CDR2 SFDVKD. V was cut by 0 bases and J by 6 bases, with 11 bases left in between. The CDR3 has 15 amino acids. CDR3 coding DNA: TGTGCCACCAGTGATTTGAGGTCGGCAGGCAATGAGCAGTTCTTC. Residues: CATSDLRSAGNEQFF.

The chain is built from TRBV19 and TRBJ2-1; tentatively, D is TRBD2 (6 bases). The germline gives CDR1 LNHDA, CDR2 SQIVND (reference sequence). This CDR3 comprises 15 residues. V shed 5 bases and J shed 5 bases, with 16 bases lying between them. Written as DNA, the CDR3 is TGTGCCAGTAGTTACAGGAGGGCCGCAGACAATGAGCAGTTCTTC. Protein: CASSYRRAADNEQFF.

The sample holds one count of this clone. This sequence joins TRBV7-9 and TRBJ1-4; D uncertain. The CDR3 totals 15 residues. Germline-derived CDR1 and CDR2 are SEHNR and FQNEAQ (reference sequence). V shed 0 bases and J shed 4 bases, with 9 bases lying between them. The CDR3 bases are TGTGCCAGCAGCTTAGCTTCTGCCGGTAATGAAAAACTGTTTTTT. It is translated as CASSLASAGNEKLFF.

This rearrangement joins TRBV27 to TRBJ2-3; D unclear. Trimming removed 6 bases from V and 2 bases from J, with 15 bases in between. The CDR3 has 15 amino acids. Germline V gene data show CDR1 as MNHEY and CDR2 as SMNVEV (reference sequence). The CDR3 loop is CASSQLLGATDTQYF. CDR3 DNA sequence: TGTGCCAGCAGCCAGCTTTTGGGCGCCACAGATACGCAGTATTTT.

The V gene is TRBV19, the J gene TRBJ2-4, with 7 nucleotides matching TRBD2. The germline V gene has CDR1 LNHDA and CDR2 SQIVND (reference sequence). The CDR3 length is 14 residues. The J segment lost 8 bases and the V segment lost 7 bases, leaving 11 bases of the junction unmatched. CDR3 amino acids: CASNPGLTGDIQYF. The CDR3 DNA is TGTGCCAGTAATCCGGGACTAACCGGTGACATTCAGTACTTC.

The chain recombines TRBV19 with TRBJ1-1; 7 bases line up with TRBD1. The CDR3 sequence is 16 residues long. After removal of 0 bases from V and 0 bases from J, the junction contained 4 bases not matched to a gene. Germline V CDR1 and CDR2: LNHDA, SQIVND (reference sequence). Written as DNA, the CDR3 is TGTGCCAGTAGTATAGATCCAGGGGGGCTGAACACTGAAGCTTTCTTT. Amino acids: CASSIDPGGLNTEAFF.

CDR3 residues: CASSVRTGGGEQFF. CDR3 bases: TGTGCCAGCAGTGTTCGGACAGGGGGAGGGGAGCAGTTCTTC. The rearrangement joins TRBV6-4 to TRBJ2-1; 10 positions match TRBD1. This CDR3 has 14 residues. Germline V gene data show CDR1 as MRHNA and CDR2 as SNTAGT. V lost 4 bases and J lost 10; bases outside the gene matches: 7.

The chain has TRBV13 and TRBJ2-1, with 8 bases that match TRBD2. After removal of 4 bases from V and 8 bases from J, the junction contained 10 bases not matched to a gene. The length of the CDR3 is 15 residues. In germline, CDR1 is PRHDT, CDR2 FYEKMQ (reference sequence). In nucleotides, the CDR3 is TGTGCCAGCAGCTCGACTAGCGCTCTGAGGGATGAGCAGTTCTTC. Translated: CASSSTSALRDEQFF. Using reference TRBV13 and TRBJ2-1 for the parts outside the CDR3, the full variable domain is AAGVIQSPRHLIKEKRETATLKCYPIPRHDTVYWYQQGPGQDPQFLISFYEKMQSDKGSIPDRFSAQQFSDYHSELNMSSLELGDSALYFCASSSTSALRDEQFFGPGTRLTVL.

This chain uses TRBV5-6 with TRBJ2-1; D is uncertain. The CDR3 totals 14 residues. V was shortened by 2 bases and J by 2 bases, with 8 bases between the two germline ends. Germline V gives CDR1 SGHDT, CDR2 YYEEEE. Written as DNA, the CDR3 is TGTGCCAGCAGCTTTCTGACAACCTACAATGAGCAGTTCTTC. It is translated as CASSFLTTYNEQFF.

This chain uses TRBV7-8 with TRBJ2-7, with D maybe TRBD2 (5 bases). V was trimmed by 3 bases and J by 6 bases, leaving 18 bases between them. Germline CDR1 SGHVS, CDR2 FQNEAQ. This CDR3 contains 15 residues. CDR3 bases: TGTGCCAGCAGCTTCCAACCGGGGTCCGGTTTCGAGCAGTACTTC. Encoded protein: CASSFQPGSGFEQYF.

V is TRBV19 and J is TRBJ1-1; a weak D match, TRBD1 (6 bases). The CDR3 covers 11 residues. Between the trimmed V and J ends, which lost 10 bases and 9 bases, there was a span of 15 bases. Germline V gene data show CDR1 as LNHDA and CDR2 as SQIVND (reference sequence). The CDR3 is CATRGQAKAFF. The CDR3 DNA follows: TGTGCCACCCGGGGACAAGCCAAAGCTTTCTTT.

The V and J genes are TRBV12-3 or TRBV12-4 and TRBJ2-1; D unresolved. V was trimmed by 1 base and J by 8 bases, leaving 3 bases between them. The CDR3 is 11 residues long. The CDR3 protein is CASSLEHEQFF. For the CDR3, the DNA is TGTGCCAGCAGTTTAGAGCATGAGCAGTTCTTC.

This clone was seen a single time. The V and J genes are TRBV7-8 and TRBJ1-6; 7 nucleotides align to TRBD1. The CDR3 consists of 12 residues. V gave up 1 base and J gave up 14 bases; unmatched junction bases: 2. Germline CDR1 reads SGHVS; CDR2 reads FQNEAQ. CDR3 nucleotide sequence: TGTGCCAGCAGCTTAGGAACAGGGGCCCTCCACTTT. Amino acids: CASSLGTGALHF.

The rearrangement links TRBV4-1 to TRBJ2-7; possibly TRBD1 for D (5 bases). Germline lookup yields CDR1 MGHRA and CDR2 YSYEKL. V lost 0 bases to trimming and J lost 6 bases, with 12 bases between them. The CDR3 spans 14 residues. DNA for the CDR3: TGCGCCAGCAGCCAAGATCAGGGTGCGGTCGAGCAGTACTTC. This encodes CASSQDQGAVEQYF.

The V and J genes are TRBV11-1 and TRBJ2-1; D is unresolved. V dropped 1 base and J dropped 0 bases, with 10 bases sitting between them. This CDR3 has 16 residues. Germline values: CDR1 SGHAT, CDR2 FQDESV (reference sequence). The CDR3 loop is CASSLETFSSYNEQFF. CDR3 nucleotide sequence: TGTGCCAGCAGCTTAGAGACTTTTAGCTCCTACAATGAGCAGTTCTTC.

The CDR3 DNA sequence: TGTGCCATCAGTGAATATCCCGGCTACAATGAGCAGTTCTTC. Its translation: CAISEYPGYNEQFF. The chain couples TRBV10-3 to TRBJ2-1; D not resolved. The V end was cut by 3 bases, the J end by 3 bases, with 9 bases between. The CDR3 sequence is 14 residues long. Germline V gene sequence: CDR1 ENHRY, CDR2 SYGVKD.

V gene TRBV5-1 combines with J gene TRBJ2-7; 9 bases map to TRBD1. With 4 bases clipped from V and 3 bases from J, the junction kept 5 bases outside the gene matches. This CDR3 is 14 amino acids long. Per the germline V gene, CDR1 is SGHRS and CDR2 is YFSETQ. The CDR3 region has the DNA TGCGCCAGCAGCCGGGACAGGGTTCTCTACGAGCAGTACTTC. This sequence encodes CASSRDRVLYEQYF.

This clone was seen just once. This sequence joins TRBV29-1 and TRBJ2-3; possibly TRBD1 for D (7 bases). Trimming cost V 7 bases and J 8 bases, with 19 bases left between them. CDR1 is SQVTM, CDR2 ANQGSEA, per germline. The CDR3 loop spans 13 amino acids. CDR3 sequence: CSERGQGEATQYF. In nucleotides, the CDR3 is TGCAGCGAACGGGGGCAGGGGGAGGCTACGCAGTATTTT.

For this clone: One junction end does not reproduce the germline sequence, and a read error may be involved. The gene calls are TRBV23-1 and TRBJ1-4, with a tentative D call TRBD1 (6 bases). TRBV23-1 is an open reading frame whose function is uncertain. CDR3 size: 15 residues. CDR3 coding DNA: TGCGCCAGCAGTCATTCCTGCAGGGGCGAAGGAAAAACTGTTTTT. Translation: CASSHSCRGEGKTVF.

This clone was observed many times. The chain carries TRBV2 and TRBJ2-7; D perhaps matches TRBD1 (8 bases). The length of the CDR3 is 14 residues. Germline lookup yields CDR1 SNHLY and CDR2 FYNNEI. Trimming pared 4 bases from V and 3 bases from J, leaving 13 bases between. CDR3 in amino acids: CASSVQGGDYEQYF. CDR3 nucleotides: TGTGCCAGCAGTGTACAGGGGGGGGACTACGAGCAGTACTTC.

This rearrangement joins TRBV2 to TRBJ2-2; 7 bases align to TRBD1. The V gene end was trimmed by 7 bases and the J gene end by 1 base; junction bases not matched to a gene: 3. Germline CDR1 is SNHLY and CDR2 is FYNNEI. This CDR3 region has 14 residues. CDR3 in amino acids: CASIGTENTGELFF. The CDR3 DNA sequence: TGTGCCAGCATCGGGACAGAGAACACCGGGGAGCTGTTTTTT.